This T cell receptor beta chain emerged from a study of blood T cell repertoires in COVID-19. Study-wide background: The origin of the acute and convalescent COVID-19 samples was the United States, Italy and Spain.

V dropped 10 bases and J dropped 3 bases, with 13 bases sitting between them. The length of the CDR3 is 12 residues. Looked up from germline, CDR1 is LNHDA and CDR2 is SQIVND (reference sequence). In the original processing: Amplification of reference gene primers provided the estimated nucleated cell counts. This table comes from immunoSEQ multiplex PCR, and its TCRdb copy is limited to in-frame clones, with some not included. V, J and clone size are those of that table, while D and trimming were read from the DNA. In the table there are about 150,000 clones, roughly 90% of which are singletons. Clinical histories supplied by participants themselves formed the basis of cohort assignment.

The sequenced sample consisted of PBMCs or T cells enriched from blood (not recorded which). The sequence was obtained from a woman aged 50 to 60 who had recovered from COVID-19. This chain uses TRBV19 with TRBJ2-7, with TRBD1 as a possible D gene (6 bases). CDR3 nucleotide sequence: TGTGCCACCGGGACACCCGGCTACGAGCAGTACTTC. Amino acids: CATGTPGYEQYF.